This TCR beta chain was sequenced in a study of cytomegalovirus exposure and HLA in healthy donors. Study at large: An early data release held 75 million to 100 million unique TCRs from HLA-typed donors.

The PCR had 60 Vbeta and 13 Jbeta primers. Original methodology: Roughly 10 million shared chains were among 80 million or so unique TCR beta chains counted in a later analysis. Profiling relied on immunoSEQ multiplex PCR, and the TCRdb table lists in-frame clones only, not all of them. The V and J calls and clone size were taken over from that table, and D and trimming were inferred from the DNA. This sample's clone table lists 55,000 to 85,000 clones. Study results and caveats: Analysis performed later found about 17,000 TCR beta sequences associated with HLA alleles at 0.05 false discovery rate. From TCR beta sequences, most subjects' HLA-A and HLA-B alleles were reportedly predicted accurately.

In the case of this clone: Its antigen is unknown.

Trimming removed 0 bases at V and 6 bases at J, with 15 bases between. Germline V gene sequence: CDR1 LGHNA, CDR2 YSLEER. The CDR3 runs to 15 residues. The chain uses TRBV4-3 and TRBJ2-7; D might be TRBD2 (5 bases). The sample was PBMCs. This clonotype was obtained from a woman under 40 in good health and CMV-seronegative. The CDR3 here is CASSQDLAPASEQYF. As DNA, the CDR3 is TGCGCCAGCAGCCAAGACCTAGCCCCGGCCTCCGAGCAGTACTTC.